The source of this TCR beta chain is a study of CD4 T cells in relation to SARS-CoV-2 and coronaviruses. A note on this clone: What it binds is unknown.

Unexposed donor CD4+ T cells date from about 2011-2018, before the COVID-19 pandemic. CD4+ T cells were isolated from the cells after 10 days of culture. General study results and limits: SARS-CoV-2-driven expansion was significantly weaker in crossreactive than monoreactive clones.

The data were produced by immunoSEQ multiplex PCR, yet TCRdb's version contains in-frame clones alone and is incomplete. The sample has 15,000 to 20,000 clones, over 80% seen once. The CDR3 is made up of 13 amino acids. Deletions cut 6 bases from V and 4 bases from J, with 12 bases between. Per germline, CDR1 SGHVS and CDR2 FQNEAQ. The sequence was obtained from a human donor in good health. The sequenced material came from CD4+ T cells from PBMCs, cultured in vitro. The chain couples TRBV7-8 to TRBJ1-2, with no clear D. The DNA of the CDR3 is TGTGCCAGCAGTTCATCTGCCCCCTATGGCTACACCTTC. Its translation is CASSSSAPYGYTF.